This T cell receptor beta chain derives from a study of response to subunit inactivated influenza vaccine. The table lists this clonotype with a few counts. A single record per CDR3 protein comes from TCRdb applying MiXCR to the RT-PCR reads. The sample consists of about 520,000 distinct CDR3 sequences, around 7.7% of them appearing once. The sequence was obtained from a man between 50 and 75 years old who received an inactivated influenza vaccine. The sequenced sample was PBMCs from blood, obtained less than 25 months after vaccination.

The CDR3 nucleotides are TGTGCCAGCAGTCTGAGGACTAGCGGGAGGAAGCTTATCGATGAGCAGTTCTTC. It encodes CASSLRTSGRKLIDEQFF. V usage is TRBV6-1 and J usage is TRBJ2-1, with TRBD2 matching over 14 bases. The CDR3 is 18 amino acids. The ends lost 5 bases at V and 8 bases at J; junction bases unmatched: 14. Germline CDR1 reads MNHNS; CDR2 reads SASEGT.